Each of the 6 T cell receptor beta chains below was sequenced from the same sample in a study of shared clonotypes between healthy human individuals. Data came from immunoSEQ multiplex PCR; TCRdb stores just in-frame clones and leaves some out. The table lists 300,000 or so clones, approximately 79% of them singletons. Sequenced input: memory CD4+ T cells sorted from blood. Subset noted: CD45RA-negative fraction. The origin of the receptors is a man under 40 in good health.

The genes are TRBV7-8 and TRBJ1-4; 7 bases line up with TRBD1. The CDR3 contains 15 residues. From germline, CDR1 is SGHVS and CDR2 FQNEAQ. V lost 5 bases, J lost 4 bases, and 7 bases stayed unmatched. CDR3 coding DNA: TGTGCCAGCAGCGAACCGGGACAGATTAATGAAAAACTGTTTTTT. Protein sequence: CASSEPGQINEKLFF.

The chain links TRBV10-3 to TRBJ2-5, with 8 bases aligning to TRBD1. The length of the CDR3 is 15 residues. The J segment lost 0 bases and the V segment lost 11 bases, leaving 11 bases of the junction unmatched. Germline loops: CDR1 ENHRY, CDR2 SYGVKD. The CDR3 region is CALSMDRAYQETQYF. CDR3 in DNA: TGTGCCCTCTCCATGGACAGGGCGTACCAAGAGACCCAGTACTTC.

V gene TRBV4-1 combines with J gene TRBJ1-4; D perhaps matches TRBD1 (6 bases). The CDR3 runs 17 residues. Germline assignment: CDR1 MGHRA and CDR2 YSYEKL. Trimming stripped 6 bases from V and 8 bases from J, with 25 bases between. The CDR3 sequence is CASRSGFYRERTEKLFF. The CDR3 DNA sequence: TGCGCCAGCAGATCCGGCTTCTACAGGGAGCGGACCGAAAAACTGTTTTTT.

This chain connects TRBV2 to TRBJ2-3; no clear D. Germline V CDR1 and CDR2: SNHLY, FYNNEI. The CDR3 is 13 amino acids. With 7 bases removed from V and 0 bases from J, the gap between germline ends came to 8 bases. The CDR3 protein is CASKERSTDTQYF. CDR3 DNA sequence: TGTGCCAGCAAAGAGCGTAGCACAGATACGCAGTATTTT.

V usage is TRBV10-2 and J usage is TRBJ2-7; D may be TRBD2 (6 bases). Trimming took off 4 bases at V and 6 bases at J, with 22 bases between the two ends. Looked up from germline, CDR1 is WSHSY and CDR2 is SAAADI. The CDR3 has 16 amino acids. CDR3 nucleotides: TGCGCCAGCAGTGCTTCCGGAGGGACCCAAAGGCGCGAGCAGTACTTC. Translated, it gives CASSASGGTQRREQYF.

CDR3 loop: CAISEWDRTGPQHF. Written as DNA, the CDR3 is TGTGCCATCAGTGAGTGGGACCGCACCGGGCCCCAGCATTTT. The chain combines TRBV10-3 with TRBJ1-5; D is possibly TRBD1 (5 bases). The germline gives CDR1 ENHRY, CDR2 SYGVKD. The CDR3 is made up of 14 amino acids. V was clipped by 1 base and J by 9 bases, with 13 bases between them.